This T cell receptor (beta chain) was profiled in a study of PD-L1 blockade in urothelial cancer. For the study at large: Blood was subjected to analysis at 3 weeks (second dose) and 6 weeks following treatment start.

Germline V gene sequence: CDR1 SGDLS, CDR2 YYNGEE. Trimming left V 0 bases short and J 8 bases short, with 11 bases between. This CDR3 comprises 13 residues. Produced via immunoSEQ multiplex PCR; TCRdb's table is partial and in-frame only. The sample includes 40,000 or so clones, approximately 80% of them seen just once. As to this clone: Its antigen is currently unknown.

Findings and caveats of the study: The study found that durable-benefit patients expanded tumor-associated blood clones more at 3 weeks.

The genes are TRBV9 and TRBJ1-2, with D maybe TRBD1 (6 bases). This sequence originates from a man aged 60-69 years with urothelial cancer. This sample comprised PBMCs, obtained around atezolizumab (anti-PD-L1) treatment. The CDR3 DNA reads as TGTGCCAGCAGCGTAGCCGCGGGGGGCGGCTACACCTTC. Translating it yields CASSVAAGGGYTF.